Listed here are 3 T cell receptor beta chains from one sample, sequenced in a study of preoperative IRX-2 immunotherapy in early breast cancer. This sample's treatment: preoperative locoregional IRX-2 cytokine immunotherapy. Profiling relied on immunoSEQ multiplex PCR, and the TCRdb table lists in-frame clones only, not all of them. The sample records around 25,000 clones, 85% to 95% being singletons. Sequencing used tumor tissue, obtained after IRX-2 immunotherapy. The receptor source for this set is a human donor with breast cancer.

This chain links TRBV7-3 with TRBJ2-1; 7 nucleotides match TRBD2. CDR3 length: 17 residues. From germline, CDR1 is SGHTA and CDR2 FQGTGA. V lost 4 bases to trimming and J lost 0 bases; unmatched junction nucleotides: 9. This CDR3 is CASSSNVAGVSYNEQFF. In DNA form, the CDR3 reads TGTGCCAGCAGCTCGAATGTGGCGGGAGTCTCCTACAATGAGCAGTTCTTC.

The chain carries TRBV23-1 and TRBJ2-5; the match to TRBD1 covers 9 bases. TRBV23-1 is an ORF, and what it does is uncertain. Trimming removed 0 bases from V and 1 base from J; junction bases left unmatched: 3. CDR3 length equals 16 residues. The CDR3 nucleotides are TGCGCCAGCAGTCAATCGGGACAGGGAGTCCAAGAGACCCAGTACTTC. Amino acids: CASSQSGQGVQETQYF.

The chain carries TRBV4-1 and TRBJ2-3, with 8 bases that match TRBD2. Trimming removed 6 bases from V and 4 bases from J; junction bases left unmatched: 12. Germline V lookup: CDR1 MGHRA, CDR2 YSYEKL. This CDR3 region has 16 residues. The CDR3 sequence is CASRLRVAGLADTQYF. DNA of the CDR3: TGCGCCAGCAGATTGCGGGTAGCGGGATTAGCAGATACGCAGTATTTT.